This T cell receptor beta chain originates from a study of beta chain features in type 1 diabetes. Findings and caveats of the study: A moderate, significant TCRB CDR3 shortening appeared in type 1 diabetes across four CD4+ subsets.

Germline V lookup: CDR1 SGHRS, CDR2 YFSETQ. The V end lost 4 bases, the J end lost 5 bases, and 10 bases lay between the germline ends. The CDR3 is made up of 13 amino acids. A remark on this clone: Its antigen remains unknown.

TCRB transcripts that were expressed got sequenced, as all of the isolated RNA had been reverse transcribed. Clones were read by immunoSEQ multiplex PCR, and TCRdb kept only the in-frame ones, dropping some. This table holds more than 300,000 clones, roughly 8.8% found once. A sort by CD45RO/CCR7/CD25/CD127/CD95/CD27 yielded CD4+ naive, central memory, regulatory and stem cell-like memory cells. This sequence joins TRBV5-1 and TRBJ1-5, with D perhaps TRBD1 (6 bases). The sequence came from a man aged 30 to 45 with type 1 diabetes. The sequenced material came from central memory CD4+ T cells from blood. DNA for the CDR3: TGCGCCAGCAGCCCGGACAGTTATCAGCCCCAGCATTTT. It encodes CASSPDSYQPQHF.